This TCR beta chain was sequenced during a study of T cells after yellow fever vaccination. The table lists this clonotype with a few counts. The ends were cut back, 3 bases at V and 0 bases at J, with 14 bases in the middle. CDR1 MGHRA and CDR2 YSYEKL come from the germline V gene. This CDR3 is built from 16 residues. TCRdb independently ran MiXCR on the 5' RACE reads; one entry per CDR3 protein. The sample records approximately 300,000 distinct CDR3 sequences, around a tenth being singletons. The rearrangement links TRBV4-1 to TRBJ1-1, with no clear D. The TCR originated in a man aged 18 to 35 who received the YFV17D yellow fever vaccine. The specimen comprised CD4+ T cells sorted from PBMCs, sampled 45 days after the yellow fever booster vaccination. CDR3 region: CASSHDRSSVNTEAFF. CDR3 DNA sequence: TGCGCCAGCAGCCATGACCGATCATCAGTGAACACTGAAGCTTTCTTT.